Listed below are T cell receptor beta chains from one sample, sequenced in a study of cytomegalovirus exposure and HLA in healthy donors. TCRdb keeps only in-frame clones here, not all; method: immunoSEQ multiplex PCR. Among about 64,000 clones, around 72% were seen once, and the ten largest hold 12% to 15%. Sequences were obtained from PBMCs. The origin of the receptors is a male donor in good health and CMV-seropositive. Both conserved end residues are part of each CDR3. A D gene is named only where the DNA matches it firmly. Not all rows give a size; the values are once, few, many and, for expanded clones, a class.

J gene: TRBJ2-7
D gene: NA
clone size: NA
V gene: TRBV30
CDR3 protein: CAWSFPGDRDYEQYF
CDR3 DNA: TGTGCCTGGAGTTTTCCCGGAGACAGAGATTACGAGCAGTACTTC

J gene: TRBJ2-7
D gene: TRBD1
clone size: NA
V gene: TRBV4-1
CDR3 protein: CASSQEYLGTGGFYEQYF
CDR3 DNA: TGCGCCAGCAGCCAAGAATATTTGGGGACAGGGGGGTTCTACGAGCAGTACTTC

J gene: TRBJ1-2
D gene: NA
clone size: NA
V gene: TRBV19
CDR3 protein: CASRSRLAYTF
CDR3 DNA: TGTGCCAGTAGGTCCAGGTTGGCCTACACCTTC

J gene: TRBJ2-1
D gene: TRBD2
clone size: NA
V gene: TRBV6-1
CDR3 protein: CASSYAREGEQFF
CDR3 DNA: TGTGCCAGCAGTTATGCCAGGGAGGGTGAGCAGTTCTTC

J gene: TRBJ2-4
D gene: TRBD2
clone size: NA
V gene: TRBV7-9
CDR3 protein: CASSLGGVLAKNIQYF
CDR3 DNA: TGTGCCAGCAGCCTGGGGGGGGTCCTAGCCAAAAACATTCAGTACTTC

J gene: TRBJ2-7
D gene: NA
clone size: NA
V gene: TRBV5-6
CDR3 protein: CASSPRETYEQYF
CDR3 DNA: TGTGCCAGCAGCCCCAGGGAAACCTACGAGCAGTACTTC

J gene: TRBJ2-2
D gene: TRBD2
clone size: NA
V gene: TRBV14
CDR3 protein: CASSARLAGSGELFF
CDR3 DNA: TGTGCCAGCAGCGCCCGACTAGCGGGGAGCGGGGAGCTGTTTTTT

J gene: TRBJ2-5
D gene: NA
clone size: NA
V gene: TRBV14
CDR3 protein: CASSQAGAGFETQYF
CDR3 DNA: TGTGCCAGCAGCCAAGCGGGAGCAGGGTTCGAGACCCAGTACTTC

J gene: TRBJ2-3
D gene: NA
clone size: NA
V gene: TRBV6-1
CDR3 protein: CASSERGLSTDTQYF
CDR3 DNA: TGTGCCAGCAGTGAAAGGGGACTTAGCACAGATACGCAGTATTTT

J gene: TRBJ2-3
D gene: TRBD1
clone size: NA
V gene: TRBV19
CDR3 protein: CASSIGQGVRDTQYF
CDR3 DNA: TGTGCCAGTAGTATAGGGCAGGGGGTCAGAGATACGCAGTATTTT

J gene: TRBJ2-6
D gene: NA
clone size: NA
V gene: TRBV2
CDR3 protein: CASRTGVSSGANVLTF
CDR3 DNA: TGTGCCAGCAGGACAGGTGTAAGCTCTGGGGCCAACGTCCTGACTTTC

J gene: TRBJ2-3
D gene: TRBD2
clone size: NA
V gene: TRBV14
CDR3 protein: CASSQVGLAGGSSTDTQYF
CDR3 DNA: TGTGCCAGCAGCCAAGTGGGGCTAGCGGGGGGTTCGAGCACAGATACGCAGTATTTT

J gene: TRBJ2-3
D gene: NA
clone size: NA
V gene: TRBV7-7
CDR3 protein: CASSLVIRGGETDTQYF
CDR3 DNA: TGTGCCAGCAGCTTAGTGATAAGGGGCGGGGAGACAGATACGCAGTATTTT

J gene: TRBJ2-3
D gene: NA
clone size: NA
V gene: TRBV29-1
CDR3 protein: CSVEASGTDTQYF
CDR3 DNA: TGCAGCGTTGAGGCTAGCGGCACAGATACGCAGTATTTT

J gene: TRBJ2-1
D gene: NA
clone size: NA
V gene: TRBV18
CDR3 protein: CASSPPAGSDEQFF
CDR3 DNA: TGTGCCAGCTCACCACCCGCGGGGTCGGATGAGCAGTTCTTC

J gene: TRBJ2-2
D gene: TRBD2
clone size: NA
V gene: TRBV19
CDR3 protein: CASSIGLAGVNTGELFF
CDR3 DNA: TGTGCCAGTAGTATAGGACTAGCGGGGGTAAACACCGGGGAGCTGTTTTTT

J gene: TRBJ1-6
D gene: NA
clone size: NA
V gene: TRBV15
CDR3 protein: CATSSSQVNSPLHF
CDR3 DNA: TGTGCCACCAGCAGCAGCCAGGTTAATTCACCCCTCCACTTT

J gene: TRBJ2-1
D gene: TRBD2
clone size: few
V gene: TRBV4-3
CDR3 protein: CASSPRTSGAYNEQFF
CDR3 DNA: TGCGCCAGCAGCCCCAGGACTAGCGGGGCGTACAATGAGCAGTTCTTC

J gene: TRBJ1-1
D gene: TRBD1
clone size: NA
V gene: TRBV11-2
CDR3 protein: CASLTGAGGTEAFF
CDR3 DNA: TGTGCCAGCCTCACAGGGGCCGGGGGCACTGAAGCTTTCTTT

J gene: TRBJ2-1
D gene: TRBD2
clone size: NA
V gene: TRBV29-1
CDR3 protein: CSVDRWGTSGSYNEQFF
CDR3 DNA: TGCAGCGTTGATCGGTGGGGCACTAGCGGGAGCTACAATGAGCAGTTCTTC

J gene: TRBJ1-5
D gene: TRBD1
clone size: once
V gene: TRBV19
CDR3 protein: CASSMNRDRGWDQPQHF
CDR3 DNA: TGTGCCAGTAGTATGAACAGGGACAGGGGATGGGATCAGCCCCAGCATTTT

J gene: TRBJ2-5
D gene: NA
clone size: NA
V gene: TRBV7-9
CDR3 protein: CASSLVGGRETQYF
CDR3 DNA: TGTGCCAGCAGCTTAGTTGGTGGGCGAGAGACCCAGTACTTC

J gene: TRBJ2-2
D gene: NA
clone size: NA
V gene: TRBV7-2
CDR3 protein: CASSFLGTSVNTGELFF
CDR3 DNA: TGTGCCAGCAGCTTCCTCGGGACATCGGTGAACACCGGGGAGCTGTTTTTT

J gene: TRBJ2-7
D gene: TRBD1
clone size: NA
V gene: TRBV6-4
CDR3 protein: CASTLGDRVNEQYF
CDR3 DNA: TGTGCCAGCACCTTGGGGGACAGGGTCAACGAGCAGTACTTC

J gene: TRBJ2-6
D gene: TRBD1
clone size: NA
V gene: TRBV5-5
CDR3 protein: CASTQTGFSSGANVLTF
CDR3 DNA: TGTGCCAGCACCCAGACAGGGTTTAGCTCTGGGGCCAACGTCCTGACTTTC

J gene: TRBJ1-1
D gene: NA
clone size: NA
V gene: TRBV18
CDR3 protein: CASSPAAGARGTEAFF
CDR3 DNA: TGTGCCAGCTCACCAGCGGCAGGGGCGAGGGGAACTGAAGCTTTCTTT

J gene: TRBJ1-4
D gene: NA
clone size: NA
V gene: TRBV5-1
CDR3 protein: CASSLGGVATNEKLFF
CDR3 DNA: TGCGCCAGCAGCTTGGGGGGGGTTGCAACTAATGAAAAACTGTTTTTT

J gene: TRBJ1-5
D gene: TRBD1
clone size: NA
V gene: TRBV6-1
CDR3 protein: CASSEGGRGRDQPQHF
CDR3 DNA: TGTGCCAGCAGTGAAGGTGGTAGGGGGCGAGACCAGCCCCAGCATTTT

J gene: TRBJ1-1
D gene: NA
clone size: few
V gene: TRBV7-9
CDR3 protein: CASSSQGNTEAFF
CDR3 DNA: TGTGCCAGCAGCTCTCAGGGGAACACTGAAGCTTTCTTT

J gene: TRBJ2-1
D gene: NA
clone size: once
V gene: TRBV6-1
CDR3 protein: CASSEAGDSYYNEQFF
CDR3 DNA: TGTGCCAGCAGTGAAGCGGGTGACAGTTACTACAATGAGCAGTTCTTC